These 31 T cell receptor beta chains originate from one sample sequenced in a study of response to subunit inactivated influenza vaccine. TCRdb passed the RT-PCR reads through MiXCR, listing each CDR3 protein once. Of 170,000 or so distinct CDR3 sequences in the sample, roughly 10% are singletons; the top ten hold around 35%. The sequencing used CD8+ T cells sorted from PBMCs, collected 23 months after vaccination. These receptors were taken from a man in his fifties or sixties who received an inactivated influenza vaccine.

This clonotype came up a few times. The CDR3 sequence is CASSVAGVGGDTQYF. In DNA form, the CDR3 reads TGTGCCAGCAGCGTGGCCGGGGTTGGCGGGGATACGCAGTATTTT. V is TRBV9 and J is TRBJ2-3; TRBD2 is a possible D gene (5 bases). Germline assignment: CDR1 SGDLS and CDR2 YYNGEE. Trimming removed 2 bases from V and 6 bases from J, with 16 bases in between. The CDR3 covers 15 residues.

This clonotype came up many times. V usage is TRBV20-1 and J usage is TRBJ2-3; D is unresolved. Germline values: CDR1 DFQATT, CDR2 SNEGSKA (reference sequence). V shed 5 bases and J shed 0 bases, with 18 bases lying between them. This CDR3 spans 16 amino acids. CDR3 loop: CSAQDMARPSTDTQYF. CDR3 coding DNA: TGCAGTGCTCAAGACATGGCAAGACCTAGCACAGATACGCAGTATTTT.

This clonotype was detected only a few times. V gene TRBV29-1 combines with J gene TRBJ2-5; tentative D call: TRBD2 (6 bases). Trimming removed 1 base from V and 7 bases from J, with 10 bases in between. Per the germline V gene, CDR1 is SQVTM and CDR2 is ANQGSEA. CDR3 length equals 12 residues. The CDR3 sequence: CSVEGTIRTQYF. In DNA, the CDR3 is TGCAGCGTTGAAGGGACTATCAGGACCCAGTACTTC.

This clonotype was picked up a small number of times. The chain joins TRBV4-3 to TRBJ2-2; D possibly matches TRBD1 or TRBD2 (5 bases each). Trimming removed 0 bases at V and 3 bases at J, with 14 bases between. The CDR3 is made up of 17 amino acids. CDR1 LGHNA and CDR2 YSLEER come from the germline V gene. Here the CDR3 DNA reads TGCGCCAGCAGCCAAGATTATCCGGGGCTCGACACCGGGGAGCTGTTTTTT. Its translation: CASSQDYPGLDTGELFF.

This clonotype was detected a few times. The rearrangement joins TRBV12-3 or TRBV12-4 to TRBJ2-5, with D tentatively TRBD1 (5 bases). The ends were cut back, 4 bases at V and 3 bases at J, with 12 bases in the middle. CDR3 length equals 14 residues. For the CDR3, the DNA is TGTGCCAGCAGTTCTGTAACAGGTGAAGAGACCCAGTACTTC. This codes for CASSSVTGEETQYF.

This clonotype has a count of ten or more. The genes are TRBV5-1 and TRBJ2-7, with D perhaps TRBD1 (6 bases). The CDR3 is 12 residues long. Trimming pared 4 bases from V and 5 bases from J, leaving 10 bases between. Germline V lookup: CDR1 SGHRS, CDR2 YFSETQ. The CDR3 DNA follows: TGCGCCAGCAGCCCGCCAGGGGACGAGCAGTACTTC. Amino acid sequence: CASSPPGDEQYF.

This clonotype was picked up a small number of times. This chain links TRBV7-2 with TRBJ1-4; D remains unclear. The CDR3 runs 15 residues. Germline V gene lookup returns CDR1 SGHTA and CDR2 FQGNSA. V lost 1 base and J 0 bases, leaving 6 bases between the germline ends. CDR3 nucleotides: TGTGCCAGCAGCTTAGTTTTTGCAACTAATGAAAAACTGTTTTTT. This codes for CASSLVFATNEKLFF.

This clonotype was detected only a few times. CDR3: CASSSRFPSTDTQYF. The CDR3 bases are TGTGCCAGCAGCTCCCGTTTTCCTAGCACAGATACGCAGTATTTT. The chain employs TRBV9 and TRBJ2-3; D remains ambiguous. V shed 4 bases and J shed 0 bases, with 12 bases lying between them. CDR3 length: 15 residues. Germline V gives CDR1 SGDLS, CDR2 YYNGEE.

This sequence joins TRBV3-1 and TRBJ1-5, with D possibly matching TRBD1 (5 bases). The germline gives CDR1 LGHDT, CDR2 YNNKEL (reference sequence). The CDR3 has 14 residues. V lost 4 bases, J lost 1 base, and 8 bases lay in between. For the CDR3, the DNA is TGTGCCAGCAGCCCGTGGGACAGCAATCAGCCCCAGCATTTT. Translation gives CASSPWDSNQPQHF.

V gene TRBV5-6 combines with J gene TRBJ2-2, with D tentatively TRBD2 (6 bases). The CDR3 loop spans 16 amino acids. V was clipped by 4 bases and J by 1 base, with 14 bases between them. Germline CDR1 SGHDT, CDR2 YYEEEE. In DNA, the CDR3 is TGTGCCAGCAGCCACGGAACGACTAGGAACACCGGGGAGCTGTTTTTT. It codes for CASSHGTTRNTGELFF.

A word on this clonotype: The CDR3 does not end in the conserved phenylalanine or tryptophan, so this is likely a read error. The CDR3 DNA follows: TGTGCCAGCTCACCTCTGACGGAAAACACTGAAGCTTTCTTA. This codes for CASSPLTENTEAFL. The rearrangement links TRBV18 to TRBJ1-1; D not certain. The CDR3 consists of 14 residues. Germline assignment: CDR1 KGHSH and CDR2 LQKENI. Deletions cut 3 bases from V and 2 bases from J, with 10 bases between.

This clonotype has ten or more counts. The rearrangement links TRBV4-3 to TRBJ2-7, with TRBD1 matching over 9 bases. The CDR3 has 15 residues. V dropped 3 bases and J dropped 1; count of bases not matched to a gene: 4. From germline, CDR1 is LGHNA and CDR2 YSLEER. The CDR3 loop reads CASSQGQGRSYEQYF. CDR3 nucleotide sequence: TGCGCCAGCAGCCAGGGACAGGGTAGGTCCTACGAGCAGTACTTC.

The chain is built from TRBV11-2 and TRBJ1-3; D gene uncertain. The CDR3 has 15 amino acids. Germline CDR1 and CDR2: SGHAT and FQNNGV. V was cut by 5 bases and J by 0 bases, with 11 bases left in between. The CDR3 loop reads CASSPTADSGNTIYF. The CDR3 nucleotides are TGTGCCAGCAGCCCGACGGCAGACTCTGGAAACACCATATATTTT.

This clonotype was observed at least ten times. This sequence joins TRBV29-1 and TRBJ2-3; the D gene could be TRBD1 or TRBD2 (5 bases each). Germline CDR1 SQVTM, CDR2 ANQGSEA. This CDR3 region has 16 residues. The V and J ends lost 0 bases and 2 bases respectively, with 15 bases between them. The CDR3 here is CSVEDLEGTPTDTQYF. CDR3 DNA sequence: TGCAGCGTTGAAGATCTTGAGGGGACGCCCACAGATACGCAGTATTTT.

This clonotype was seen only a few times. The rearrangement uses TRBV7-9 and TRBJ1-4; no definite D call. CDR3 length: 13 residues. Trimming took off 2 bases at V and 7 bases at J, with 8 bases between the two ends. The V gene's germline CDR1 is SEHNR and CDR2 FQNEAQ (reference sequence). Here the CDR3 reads CASSLSLGEKLFF. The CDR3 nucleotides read TGTGCCAGCAGCTTATCTCTAGGTGAAAAACTGTTTTTT.

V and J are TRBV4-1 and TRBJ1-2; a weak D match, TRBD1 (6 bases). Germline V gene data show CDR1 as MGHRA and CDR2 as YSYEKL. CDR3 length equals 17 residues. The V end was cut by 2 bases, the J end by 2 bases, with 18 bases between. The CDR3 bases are TGCGCCAGCAGCCAAAACTCTAGACAGGAGACCAACTATGGCTACACCTTC. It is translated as CASSQNSRQETNYGYTF.

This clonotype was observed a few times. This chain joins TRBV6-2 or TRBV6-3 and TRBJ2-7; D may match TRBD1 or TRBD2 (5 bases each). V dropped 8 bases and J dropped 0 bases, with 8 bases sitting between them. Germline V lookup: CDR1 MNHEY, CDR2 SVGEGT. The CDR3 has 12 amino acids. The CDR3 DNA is TGTGCCAGCGAGGGGAGCTCCTACGAGCAGTACTTC. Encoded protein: CASEGSSYEQYF.

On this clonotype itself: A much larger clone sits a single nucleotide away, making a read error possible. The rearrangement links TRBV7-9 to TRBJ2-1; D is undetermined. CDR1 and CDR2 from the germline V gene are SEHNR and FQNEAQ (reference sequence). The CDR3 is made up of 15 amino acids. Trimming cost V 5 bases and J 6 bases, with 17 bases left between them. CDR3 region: CASSPTNTSINEQFF. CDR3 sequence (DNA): TGTGCCAGCAGCCCGACGAATACCAGCATCAATGAGCAGTTCTTC.

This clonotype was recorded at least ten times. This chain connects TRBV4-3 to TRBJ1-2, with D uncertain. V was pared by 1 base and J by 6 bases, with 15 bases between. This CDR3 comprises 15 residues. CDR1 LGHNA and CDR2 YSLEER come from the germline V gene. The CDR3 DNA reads TGCGCCAGCAGCCAAGCCCAGTGGGCTAAAGATGGCTACACCTTC. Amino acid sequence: CASSQAQWAKDGYTF.

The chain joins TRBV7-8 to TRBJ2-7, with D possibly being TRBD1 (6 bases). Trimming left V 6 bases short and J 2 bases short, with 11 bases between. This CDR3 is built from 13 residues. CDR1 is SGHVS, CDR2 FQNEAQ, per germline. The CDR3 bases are TGTGCCAGCAGTTACGACAGGACCTACGAGCAGTACTTC. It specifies CASSYDRTYEQYF.

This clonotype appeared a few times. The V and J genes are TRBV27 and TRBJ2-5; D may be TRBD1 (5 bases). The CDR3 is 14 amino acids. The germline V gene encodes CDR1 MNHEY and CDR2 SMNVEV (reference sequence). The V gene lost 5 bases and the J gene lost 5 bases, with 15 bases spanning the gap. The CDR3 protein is CASSDRLNRETQYF. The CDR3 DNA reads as TGTGCCAGCAGTGACCGACTGAACAGGGAGACCCAGTACTTC.

The CDR3 region is CASSSYNYEQYF. The CDR3 DNA reads as TGTGCCAGCAGCTCCTATAACTACGAGCAGTACTTC. This sequence joins TRBV5-6 and TRBJ2-7; D unresolved. The CDR3 is 12 amino acids. Trimming shortened V by 3 bases and J by 3 bases, and 7 bases separated the two germline ends. Germline V lookup: CDR1 SGHDT, CDR2 YYEEEE. Full variable domain (remainder filled in from reference TRBV5-6 and TRBJ2-7): DAGVTQSPTHLIKTRGQQVTLRCSPKSGHDTVSWYQQALGQGPQFIFQYYEEEERQRGNFPDRFSGHQFPNYSSELNVNALLLGDSALYLCASSSYNYEQYFGPGTRLTVT.

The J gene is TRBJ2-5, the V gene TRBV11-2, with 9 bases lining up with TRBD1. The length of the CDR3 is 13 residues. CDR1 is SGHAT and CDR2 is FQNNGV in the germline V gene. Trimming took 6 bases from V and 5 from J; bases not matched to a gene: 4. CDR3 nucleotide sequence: TGTGCCAGCAGAAACAGGGGGCGGGAGACCCAGTACTTC. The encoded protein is CASRNRGRETQYF.

CDR3 sequence: CASSGLQGAAYNEQFF. The CDR3 DNA reads as TGTGCCAGCAGTGGATTACAGGGGGCGGCCTACAATGAGCAGTTCTTC. J is TRBJ2-1 and V is TRBV27; TRBD1 matches 9 bases. Germline V gene sequence: CDR1 MNHEY, CDR2 SMNVEV (reference sequence). The CDR3 contains 16 residues. The V and J ends lost 5 bases and 2 bases, in that order; junction bases with no gene match: 7.

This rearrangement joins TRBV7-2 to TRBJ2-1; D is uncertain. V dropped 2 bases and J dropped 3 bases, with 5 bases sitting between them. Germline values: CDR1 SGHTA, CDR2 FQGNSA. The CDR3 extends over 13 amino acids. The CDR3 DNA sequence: TGTGCCAGCAGCTTACACGGCTACAATGAGCAGTTCTTC. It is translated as CASSLHGYNEQFF.

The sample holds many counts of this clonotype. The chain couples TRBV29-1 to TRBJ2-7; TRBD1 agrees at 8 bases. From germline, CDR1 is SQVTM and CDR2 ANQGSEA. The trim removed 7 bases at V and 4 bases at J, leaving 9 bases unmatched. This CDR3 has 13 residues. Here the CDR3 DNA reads TGCAGCGCTCAGGGGGCTCTTCATTACGAGCAGTACTTC. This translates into CSAQGALHYEQYF.

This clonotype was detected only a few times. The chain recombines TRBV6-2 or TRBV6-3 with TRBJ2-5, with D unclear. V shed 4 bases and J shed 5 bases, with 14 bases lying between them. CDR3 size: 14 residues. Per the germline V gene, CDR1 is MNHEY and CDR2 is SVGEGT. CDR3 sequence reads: CASSFGPETETQYF. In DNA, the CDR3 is TGTGCCAGCAGTTTCGGCCCAGAGACCGAGACCCAGTACTTC.

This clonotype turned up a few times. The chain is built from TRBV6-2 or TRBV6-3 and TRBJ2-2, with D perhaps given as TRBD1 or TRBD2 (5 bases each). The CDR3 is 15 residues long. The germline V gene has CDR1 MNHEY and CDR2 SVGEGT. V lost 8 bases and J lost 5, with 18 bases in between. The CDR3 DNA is TGTGCCAGCGGGGCCCCCGGGGCGAGAACCGGGGAGCTGTTTTTT. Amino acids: CASGAPGARTGELFF.

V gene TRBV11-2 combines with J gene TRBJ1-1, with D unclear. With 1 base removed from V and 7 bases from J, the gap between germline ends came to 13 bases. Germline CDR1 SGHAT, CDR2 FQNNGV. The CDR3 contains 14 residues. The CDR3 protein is CASSLGAFEGEAFF. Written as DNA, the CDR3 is TGTGCCAGCAGCTTAGGAGCGTTCGAGGGTGAAGCTTTCTTT.

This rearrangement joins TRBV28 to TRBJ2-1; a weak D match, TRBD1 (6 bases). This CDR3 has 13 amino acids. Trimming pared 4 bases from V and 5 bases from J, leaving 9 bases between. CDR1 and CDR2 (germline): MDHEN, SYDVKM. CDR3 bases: TGTGCCAGCAGTTGGGACACTGACAATGAGCAGTTCTTC. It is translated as CASSWDTDNEQFF.

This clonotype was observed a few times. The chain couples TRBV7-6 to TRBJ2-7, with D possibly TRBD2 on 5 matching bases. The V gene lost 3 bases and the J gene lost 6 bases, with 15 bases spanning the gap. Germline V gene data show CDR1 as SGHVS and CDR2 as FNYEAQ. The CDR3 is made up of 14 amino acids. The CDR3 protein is CASSFPSRGSEQYF. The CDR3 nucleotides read TGTGCCAGCAGCTTCCCCTCTCGGGGAAGCGAGCAGTACTTC.